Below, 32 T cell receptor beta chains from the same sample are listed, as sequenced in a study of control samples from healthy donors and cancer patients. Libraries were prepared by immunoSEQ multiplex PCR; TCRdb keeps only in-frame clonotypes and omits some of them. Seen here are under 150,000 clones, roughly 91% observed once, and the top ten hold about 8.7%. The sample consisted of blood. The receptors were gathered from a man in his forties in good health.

The CDR3 region has the DNA TGTGCCAGCAGCGTAGAGGCGGAGGGGACAGATACGCAGTATTTT. It translates to CASSVEAEGTDTQYF. The chain links TRBV9 to TRBJ2-3; perhaps TRBD2 as D (6 bases). The germline V gene has CDR1 SGDLS and CDR2 YYNGEE. The length of the CDR3 is 15 residues. V lost 0 bases to trimming and J lost 3 bases, with 11 bases between them.

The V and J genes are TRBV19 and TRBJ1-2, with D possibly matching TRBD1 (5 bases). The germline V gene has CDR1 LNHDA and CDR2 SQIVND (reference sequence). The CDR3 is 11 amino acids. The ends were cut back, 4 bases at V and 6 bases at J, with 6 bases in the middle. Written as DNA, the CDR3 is TGTGCCAGTAGTAAAGGGGATGGCTACACCTTC. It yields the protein CASSKGDGYTF.

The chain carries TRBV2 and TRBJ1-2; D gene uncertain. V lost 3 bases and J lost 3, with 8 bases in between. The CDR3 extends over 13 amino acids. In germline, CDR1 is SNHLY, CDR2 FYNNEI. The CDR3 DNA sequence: TGTGCCAGCAGTGAGGGTACCGACTATGGCTACACCTTC. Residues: CASSEGTDYGYTF.

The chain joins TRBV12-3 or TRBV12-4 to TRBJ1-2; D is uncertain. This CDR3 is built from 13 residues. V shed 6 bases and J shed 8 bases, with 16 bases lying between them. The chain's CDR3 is CASRYSLRQGYTF. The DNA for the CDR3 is TGTGCCAGCAGATATAGTCTCAGGCAGGGCTACACCTTC.

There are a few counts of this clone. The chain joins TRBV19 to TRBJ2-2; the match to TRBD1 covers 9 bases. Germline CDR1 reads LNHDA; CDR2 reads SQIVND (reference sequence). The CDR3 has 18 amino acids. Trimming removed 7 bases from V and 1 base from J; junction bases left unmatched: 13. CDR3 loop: CASMDRGYSSGNTGELFF. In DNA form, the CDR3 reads TGTGCCAGTATGGACAGGGGCTATTCATCGGGGAACACCGGGGAGCTGTTTTTT.

The CDR3 bases are TGTGCCAGCAGTTTATACCCTTCCCCACTAAATGAGCAGTTCTTC. Amino acids: CASSLYPSPLNEQFF. The genes are TRBV27 and TRBJ2-1, with D hard to call. Germline V gene data show CDR1 as MNHEY and CDR2 as SMNVEV (reference sequence). V lost 1 base, J lost 7 bases, and 14 bases lay in between. The CDR3 has 15 residues.

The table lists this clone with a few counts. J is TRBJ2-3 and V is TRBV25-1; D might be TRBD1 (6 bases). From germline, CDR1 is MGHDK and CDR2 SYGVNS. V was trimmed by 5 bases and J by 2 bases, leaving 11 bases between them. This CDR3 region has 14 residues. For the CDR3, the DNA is TGTGCCAGCAGTTATAACAGGGCCACAGATACGCAGTATTTT. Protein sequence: CASSYNRATDTQYF. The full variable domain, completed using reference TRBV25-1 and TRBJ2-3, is EADIYQTPRYLVIGTGKKITLECSQTMGHDKMYWYQQDPGMELHLIHYSYGVNSTEKGDLSSESTVSRIRTEHFPLTLESARPSHTSQYLCASSYNRATDTQYFGPGTRLTVL.

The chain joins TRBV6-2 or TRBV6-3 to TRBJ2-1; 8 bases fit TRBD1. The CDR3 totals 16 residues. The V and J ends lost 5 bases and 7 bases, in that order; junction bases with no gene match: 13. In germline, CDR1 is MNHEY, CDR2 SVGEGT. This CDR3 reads CASSNPGGAGSNEQFF. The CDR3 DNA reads TGTGCCAGCAGTAACCCAGGGGGCGCCGGTTCGAATGAGCAGTTCTTC.

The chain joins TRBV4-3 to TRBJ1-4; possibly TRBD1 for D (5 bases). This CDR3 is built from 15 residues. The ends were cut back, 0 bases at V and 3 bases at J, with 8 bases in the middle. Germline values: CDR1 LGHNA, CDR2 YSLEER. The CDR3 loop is CASSQDLGANEKLFF. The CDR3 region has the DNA TGCGCCAGCAGCCAAGATCTGGGGGCTAATGAAAAACTGTTTTTT.

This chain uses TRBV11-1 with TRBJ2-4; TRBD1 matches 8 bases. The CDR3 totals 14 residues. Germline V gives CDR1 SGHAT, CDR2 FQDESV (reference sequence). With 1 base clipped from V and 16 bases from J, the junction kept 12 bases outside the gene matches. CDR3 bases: TGTGCCAGCAGCTTAGGAGGAGGGACAGGCAACTTATACTTC. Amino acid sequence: CASSLGGGTGNLYF.

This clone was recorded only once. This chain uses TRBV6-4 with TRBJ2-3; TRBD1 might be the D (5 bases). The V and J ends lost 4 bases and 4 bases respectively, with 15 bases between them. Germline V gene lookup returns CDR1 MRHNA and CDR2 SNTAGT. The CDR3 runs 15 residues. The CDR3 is CASSALDGASDTQYF. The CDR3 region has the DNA TGTGCCAGCAGTGCCCTCGATGGGGCCTCAGATACGCAGTATTTT.

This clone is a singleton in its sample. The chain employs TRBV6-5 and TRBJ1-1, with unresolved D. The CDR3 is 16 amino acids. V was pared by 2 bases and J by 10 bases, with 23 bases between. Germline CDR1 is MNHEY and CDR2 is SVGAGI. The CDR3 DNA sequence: TGTGCCAGCAGTTACCAACTTCCCACAGAAGACAAAGGAGCTTTCTTT. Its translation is CASSYQLPTEDKGAFF.

In DNA, the CDR3 is TGTGCCAGCAGCTCGGAGATCTGGGACGAGCAGTACTTC. Encoded protein: CASSSEIWDEQYF. J is TRBJ2-7 and V is TRBV9; the D is unclear. This CDR3 region has 13 residues. Deletions cut 4 bases from V and 5 bases from J, with 13 bases between. The germline gives CDR1 SGDLS, CDR2 YYNGEE.

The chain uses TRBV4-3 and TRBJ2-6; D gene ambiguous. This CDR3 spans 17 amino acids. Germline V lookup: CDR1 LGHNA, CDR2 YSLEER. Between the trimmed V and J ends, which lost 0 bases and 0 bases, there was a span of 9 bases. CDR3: CASSQDTGRSGANVLTF. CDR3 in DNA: TGCGCCAGCAGCCAAGATACGGGCCGCTCTGGGGCCAACGTCCTGACTTTC.

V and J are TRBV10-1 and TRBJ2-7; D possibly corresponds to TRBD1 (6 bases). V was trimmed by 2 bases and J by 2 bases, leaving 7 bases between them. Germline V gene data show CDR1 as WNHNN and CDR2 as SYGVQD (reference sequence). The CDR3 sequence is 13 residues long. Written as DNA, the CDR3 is TGCGCCAGCAGTGAGACAGGGCCCTACGAGCAGTACTTC. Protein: CASSETGPYEQYF.

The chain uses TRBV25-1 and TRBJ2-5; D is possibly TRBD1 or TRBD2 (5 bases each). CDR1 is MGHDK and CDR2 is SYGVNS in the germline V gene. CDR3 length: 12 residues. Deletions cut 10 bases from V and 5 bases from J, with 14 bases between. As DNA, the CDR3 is TGTGCCACCCGGGACGGCCTGGAGACCCAGTACTTC. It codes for CATRDGLETQYF.

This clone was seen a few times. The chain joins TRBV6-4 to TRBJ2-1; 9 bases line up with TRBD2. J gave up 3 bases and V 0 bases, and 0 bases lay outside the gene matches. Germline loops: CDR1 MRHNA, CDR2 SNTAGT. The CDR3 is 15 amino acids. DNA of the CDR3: TGTGCCAGCAGTGACTCGCGGGGGGGCTACAATGAGCAGTTCTTC. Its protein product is CASSDSRGGYNEQFF.

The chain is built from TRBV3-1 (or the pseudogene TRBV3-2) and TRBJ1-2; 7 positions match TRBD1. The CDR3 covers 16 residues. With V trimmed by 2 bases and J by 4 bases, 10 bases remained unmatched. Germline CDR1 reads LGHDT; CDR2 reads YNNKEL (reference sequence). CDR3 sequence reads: CASSQLGAGQTYGYTF. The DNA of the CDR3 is TGTGCCAGCAGCCAACTTGGAGCGGGACAGACCTATGGCTACACCTTC.

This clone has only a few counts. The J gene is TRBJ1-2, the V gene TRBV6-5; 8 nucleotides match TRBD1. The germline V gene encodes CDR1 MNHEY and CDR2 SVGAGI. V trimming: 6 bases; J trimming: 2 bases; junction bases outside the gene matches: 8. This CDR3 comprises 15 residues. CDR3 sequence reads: CASRYTGGQNYGYTF. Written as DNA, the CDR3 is TGTGCCAGCAGGTACACAGGGGGGCAGAACTATGGCTACACCTTC.

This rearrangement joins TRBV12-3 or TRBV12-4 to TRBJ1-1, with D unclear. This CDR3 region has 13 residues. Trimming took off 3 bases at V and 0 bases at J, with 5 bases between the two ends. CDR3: CASSFRVNTEAFF. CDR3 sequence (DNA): TGTGCCAGCAGTTTTCGGGTGAACACTGAAGCTTTCTTT.

CDR3 DNA: TGTGCCAGCAGTTTATACAGGGTAGAGACCCAGTACTTC. Amino acid sequence: CASSLYRVETQYF. This sequence joins TRBV12-3 or TRBV12-4 and TRBJ2-5; maybe TRBD1 (6 bases). V lost 2 bases, J lost 4 bases, and 8 bases lay in between. The CDR3 loop spans 13 amino acids.

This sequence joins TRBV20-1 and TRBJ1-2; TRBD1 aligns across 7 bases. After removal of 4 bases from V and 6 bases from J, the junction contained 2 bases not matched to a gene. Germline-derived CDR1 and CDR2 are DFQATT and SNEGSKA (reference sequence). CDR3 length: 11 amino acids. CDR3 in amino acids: CSANRGDGYTF. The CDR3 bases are TGCAGTGCTAACAGGGGCGATGGCTACACCTTC.

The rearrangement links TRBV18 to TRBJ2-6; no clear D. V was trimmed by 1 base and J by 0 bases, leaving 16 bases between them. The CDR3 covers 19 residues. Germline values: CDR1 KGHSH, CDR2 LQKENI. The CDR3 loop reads CASSPRNWGTGSGANVLTF. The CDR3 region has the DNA TGTGCCAGCTCACCACGAAATTGGGGTACCGGCTCTGGGGCCAACGTCCTGACTTTC.

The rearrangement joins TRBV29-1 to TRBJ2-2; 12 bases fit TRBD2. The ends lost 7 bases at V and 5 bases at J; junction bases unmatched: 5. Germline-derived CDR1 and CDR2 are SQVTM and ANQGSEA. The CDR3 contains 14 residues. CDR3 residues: CSGETSGGTGELFF. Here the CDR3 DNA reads TGCAGCGGGGAGACTAGCGGGGGTACCGGGGAGCTGTTTTTT.

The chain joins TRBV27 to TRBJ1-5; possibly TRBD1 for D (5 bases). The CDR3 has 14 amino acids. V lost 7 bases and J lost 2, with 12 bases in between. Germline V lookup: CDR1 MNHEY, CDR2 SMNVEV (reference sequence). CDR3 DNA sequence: TGTGCCAGCAAACGGGGGGGTGGCAATCAGCCCCAGCATTTT. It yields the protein CASKRGGGNQPQHF.

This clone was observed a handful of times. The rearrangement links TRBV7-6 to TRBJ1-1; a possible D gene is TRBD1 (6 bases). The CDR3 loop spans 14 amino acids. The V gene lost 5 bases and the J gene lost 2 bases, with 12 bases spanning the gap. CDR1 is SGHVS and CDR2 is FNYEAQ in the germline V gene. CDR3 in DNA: TGTGCCAGCAGCCTCTCCAGGGGTAACACTGAAGCTTTCTTT. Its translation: CASSLSRGNTEAFF.

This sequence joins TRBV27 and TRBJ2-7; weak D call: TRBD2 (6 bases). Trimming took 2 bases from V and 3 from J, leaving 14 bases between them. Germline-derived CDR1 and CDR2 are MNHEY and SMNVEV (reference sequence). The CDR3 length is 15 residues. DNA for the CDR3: TGTGCCAGCAGTTTAGAACGGGGGAAAGGCTACGAGCAGTACTTC. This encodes CASSLERGKGYEQYF.

In nucleotides, the CDR3 is TGTGCCAGCAGCTTAGTGGATAATGGCTACACCTTC. Translation gives CASSLVDNGYTF. The chain is built from TRBV7-2 and TRBJ1-2; D gene unclear. Germline V gene data show CDR1 as SGHTA and CDR2 as FQGNSA. The CDR3 totals 12 residues. The V and J ends lost 1 base and 6 bases respectively, with 6 bases between them.

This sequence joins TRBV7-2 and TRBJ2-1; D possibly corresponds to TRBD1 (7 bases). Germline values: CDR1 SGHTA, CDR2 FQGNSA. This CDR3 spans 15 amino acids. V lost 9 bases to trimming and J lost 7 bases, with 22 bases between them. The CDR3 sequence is CASHSGPGGINEQFF. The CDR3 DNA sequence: TGTGCCAGTCACTCGGGGCCAGGGGGGATTAATGAGCAGTTCTTC.

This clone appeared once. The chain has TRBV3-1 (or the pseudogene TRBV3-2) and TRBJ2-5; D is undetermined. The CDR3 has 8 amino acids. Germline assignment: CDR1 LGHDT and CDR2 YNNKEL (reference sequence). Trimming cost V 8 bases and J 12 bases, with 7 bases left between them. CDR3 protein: CASPEKYF. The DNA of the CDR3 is TGTGCCAGCCCCGAAAAGTACTTC.

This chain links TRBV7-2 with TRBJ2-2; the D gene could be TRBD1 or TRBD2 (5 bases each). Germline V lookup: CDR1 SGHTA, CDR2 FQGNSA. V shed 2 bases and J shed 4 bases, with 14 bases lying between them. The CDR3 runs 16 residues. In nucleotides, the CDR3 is TGTGCCAGCAGCTTAAGGGGACCAATGGGCACCGGGGAGCTGTTTTTT. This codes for CASSLRGPMGTGELFF.

The CDR3 loop reads CASSEYGAASATDTQYF. The DNA of the CDR3 is TGTGCCAGCAGTGAATATGGGGCGGCTAGCGCCACAGATACGCAGTATTTT. V and J are TRBV25-1 and TRBJ2-3, with D perhaps TRBD2 (6 bases). The CDR3 is 17 amino acids. V gave up 0 bases and J gave up 2 bases, with 15 bases separating them. Germline CDR1 reads MGHDK; CDR2 reads SYGVNS.